The entry below describes one T cell receptor beta chain. Some clones are missing from TCRdb's copy, which holds only in-frame ones; the method was immunoSEQ multiplex PCR. The profile covers about 35,000 clones, with roughly four fifths appearing a single time and roughly 2.1% taken by the ten largest. V was pared by 1 base and J by 5 bases, with 14 bases between. The length of the CDR3 is 15 residues. Germline V gene sequence: CDR1 LGHNA, CDR2 YNFKEQ. The sample originates from a study of STAT5B mutations in CD4+ large granular lymphocyte leukemia. Specimen: CD4+ T cells from blood buffy coats. This receptor was identified in a human donor in good health. This chain uses TRBV4-2 with TRBJ1-1; tentative D call: TRBD1 (5 bases). The CDR3 spells CASSQVDSPRTEAFF. Written as DNA, the CDR3 is TGTGCCAGCAGCCAAGTAGACAGTCCCCGAACTGAAGCTTTCTTT.